Shown below are 14 T cell receptor beta chains from a single sample sequenced in a study of T-cell memory formation after mild COVID-19. TCRdb processed the 5' RACE reads anew with MiXCR; each CDR3 protein has one entry. The sample includes a few hundred thousand distinct CDR3 sequences, about a sixth of them seen just once. The specimen sequenced was PBMCs or a T cell subset sorted from them (not recorded which). All receptors come from a man between 18 and 35 years old who had mild COVID-19 (a few samples of this study predate the infection). Cell type and time point are not known.

This clonotype was detected only a few times. The gene calls are TRBV6-2 or TRBV6-3 and TRBJ2-2, with D unresolved. The CDR3 runs 14 residues. Germline CDR1 reads MNHEY; CDR2 reads SVGEGT. Between the trimmed V and J ends, which lost 8 bases and 1 base, there was a span of 11 bases. The CDR3 DNA reads TGTGCCAGCGCGTCGCTTATGAACACCGGGGAGCTGTTTTTT. This gives the protein CASASLMNTGELFF.

This clonotype was counted only a few times. V usage is TRBV6-1 and J usage is TRBJ1-5, with 7 bases aligning to TRBD1. Trimming took 8 bases from V and 6 from J; bases not matched to a gene: 4. CDR1 is MNHNS, CDR2 SASEGT, per germline. This CDR3 has 12 amino acids. As DNA, the CDR3 is TGTGCCAGCGTCCGGGACAGTCAGCCCCAGCATTTT. This gives the protein CASVRDSQPQHF.

The J gene is TRBJ2-3, the V gene TRBV15; 11 nucleotides line up with TRBD1. This CDR3 is 16 amino acids long. Per germline, CDR1 LNHNV and CDR2 YYDKDF (reference sequence). The trim removed 5 bases at V and 3 bases at J, leaving 7 bases unmatched. CDR3 sequence reads: CATSHRTGGFTDTQYF. CDR3 nucleotide sequence: TGTGCCACCAGCCACCGGACAGGGGGCTTTACAGATACGCAGTATTTT.

The chain has TRBV6-6 and TRBJ1-1; weak D call: TRBD1 (5 bases). V shed 6 bases and J shed 2 bases, with 22 bases lying between them. This CDR3 comprises 17 residues. CDR1 is MNHNY, CDR2 SVGAGI, per germline (reference sequence). The CDR3 region is CASSPRGGVTLNTEAFF. CDR3 DNA: TGTGCCAGCAGCCCCCGCGGAGGGGTGACCCTAAACACTGAAGCTTTCTTT.

This clonotype came up a few times. The V gene is TRBV9, the J gene TRBJ2-5, with unresolved D. There are 14 residues in the CDR3. CDR1 SGDLS and CDR2 YYNGEE come from the germline V gene. Trimming cost V 4 bases and J 2 bases, with 12 bases left between them. CDR3 in DNA: TGTGCCAGCAGCCCTGGGCAATTACAAGAGACCCAGTACTTC. Its protein product is CASSPGQLQETQYF.

The chain recombines TRBV7-2 with TRBJ1-1; D may be TRBD1 (6 bases). The V end was cut by 5 bases, the J end by 11 bases, with 18 bases between. Germline CDR1 is SGHTA and CDR2 is FQGNSA. The CDR3 runs 13 residues. Written as DNA, the CDR3 is TGTGCCAGCAGCCTAGTAGGGGGGGAGCAGGCTTTCTTT. Protein product: CASSLVGGEQAFF. The full variable domain, completed using reference TRBV7-2 and TRBJ1-1, is GAGVSQSPSNKVTEKGKDVELRCDPISGHTALYWYRQSLGQGLEFLIYFQGNSAPDKSGLPSDRFSAERTGGSVSTLTIQRTQQEDSAVYLCASSLVGGEQAFFGQGTRLTVV.

This clonotype was seen only a few times. The chain recombines TRBV6-1 with TRBJ2-7; D gene unclear. Germline CDR1 MNHNS, CDR2 SASEGT. The germline V and J ends were trimmed by 2 bases and 1 base, with 12 bases remaining between them. The CDR3 sequence is 15 residues long. CDR3 in amino acids: CASSEKDAQSYEQYV. As DNA, the CDR3 is TGTGCCAGCAGTGAAAAGGATGCCCAGTCCTACGAGCAGTACGTC.

This clonotype showed up just a few times. The chain links TRBV7-9 to TRBJ2-1; D remains unclear. Trimming removed 8 bases at V and 0 bases at J, with 11 bases between. Germline CDR1 reads SEHNR; CDR2 reads FQNEAQ (reference sequence). This CDR3 contains 14 residues. CDR3 sequence reads: CASYRDNSYNEQFF. DNA for the CDR3: TGTGCCAGCTACCGCGACAACTCCTACAATGAGCAGTTCTTC. The variable domain in full, completed from reference TRBV7-9 and TRBJ2-1, reads DTGVSQNPRHKITKRGQNVTFRCDPISEHNRLYWYRQTLGQGPEFLTYFQNEAQLEKSRLLSDRFSAERPKGSFSTLEIQRTEQGDSAMYLCASYRDNSYNEQFFGPGTRLTVL.

This sequence joins TRBV7-2 and TRBJ2-1; unclear D gene. The CDR3 length is 12 residues. The germline V gene has CDR1 SGHTA and CDR2 FQGNSA. V shed 0 bases and J shed 7 bases, with 4 bases lying between them. The CDR3 sequence: CASSLAWNEQFF. For the CDR3, the DNA is TGTGCCAGCAGCTTAGCGTGGAATGAGCAGTTCTTC.

This clonotype has just a few counts. The chain is built from TRBV10-3 and TRBJ2-1, with 12 bases fitting TRBD2. The CDR3 consists of 17 residues. CDR1 is ENHRY, CDR2 SYGVKD, per germline. The V gene end was trimmed by 2 bases and the J gene end by 12 bases; junction bases not matched to a gene: 14. For the CDR3, the DNA is TGTGCCATCAGTGAGGGCACTAGCGGGGGGCTCTCCTGGACGCAGTTCTTC. It translates to CAISEGTSGGLSWTQFF.

In its sample, this clonotype was seen a few times. The chain employs TRBV21-1 and TRBJ2-1. TRBV21-1 is tagged as a pseudogene. The CDR3 totals 13 residues. In DNA form, the CDR3 reads TGTGCCATCAGGAGGCCACTTGACAATGAGCAGTTCTTC. Protein product: CAIRRPLDNEQFF.

The genes are TRBV19 and TRBJ1-1; 7 bases line up with TRBD1. Per the germline V gene, CDR1 is LNHDA and CDR2 is SQIVND (reference sequence). The junction had 4 bases not matched to a gene; V was cut back by 9 bases and J by 0 bases. This CDR3 is 13 amino acids long. CDR3 amino acids: CASTDRLNTEAFF. In DNA form, the CDR3 reads TGTGCCAGCACGGACAGGTTGAACACTGAAGCTTTCTTT.

This clonotype was seen ten or more times. The chain is built from TRBV6-4 and TRBJ2-1, with a possible D match to TRBD2 (5 bases). Germline V lookup: CDR1 MRHNA, CDR2 SNTAGT. V dropped 0 bases and J dropped 9 bases, with 9 bases sitting between them. This CDR3 has 13 amino acids. As DNA, the CDR3 is TGTGCCAGCAGTGACTCGAGGGCTAGTGAGCAGTTCTTC. Translation gives CASSDSRASEQFF.

This clonotype has a handful of counts. The chain combines TRBV4-3 with TRBJ2-1; tentatively, D is TRBD2 (6 bases). The germline V and J ends were trimmed by 0 bases and 2 bases, with 11 bases remaining between them. Germline V gene data show CDR1 as LGHNA and CDR2 as YSLEER. The length of the CDR3 is 16 residues. CDR3 DNA sequence: TGCGCCAGCAGCCAAGATGGGCGGGGTACCTACAATGAGCAGTTCTTC. Its protein product is CASSQDGRGTYNEQFF.